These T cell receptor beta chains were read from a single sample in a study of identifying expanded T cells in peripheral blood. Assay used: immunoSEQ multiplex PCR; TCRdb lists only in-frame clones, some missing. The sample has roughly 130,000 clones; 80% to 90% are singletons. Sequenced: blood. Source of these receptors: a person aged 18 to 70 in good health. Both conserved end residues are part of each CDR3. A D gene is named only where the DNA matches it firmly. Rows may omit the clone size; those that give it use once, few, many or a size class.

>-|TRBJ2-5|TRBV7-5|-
TGTGCCAGAAGCTTGTTAGCCTCGGGCGAAACCCAGTACTTC
CARSLLASGETQYF
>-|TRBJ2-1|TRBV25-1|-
TGTGCCAGCGCCTGGGCGCGGGGCGGAGAGCAGTTCTTC
CASAWARGGEQFF
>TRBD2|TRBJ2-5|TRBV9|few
TGTGCCAGCAGCTTTAGACTAGCAGACGAGACCCAGTACTTC
CASSFRLADETQYF
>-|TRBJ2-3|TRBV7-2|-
TGTGCCAGCAGCTCGCACAGGGCCAGCGACACAGATACGCAGTATTTT
CASSSHRASDTDTQYF
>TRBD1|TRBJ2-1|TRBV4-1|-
TGCGCCAGCAGCCATAGGGACAGAGGGCAGTTCTTC
CASSHRDRGQFF
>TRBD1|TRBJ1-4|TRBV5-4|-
TGTGCCAGCAGCGTAACAGGGGAAGGGAAAGAAAAACTGTTTTTT
CASSVTGEGKEKLFF
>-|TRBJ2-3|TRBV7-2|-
TGTGCCAGCAGCTTAATCACAGATACGCAGTATTTT
CASSLITDTQYF
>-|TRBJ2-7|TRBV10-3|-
TGTGCCATCAGTGAGAACAGGGAGTTTCCCTACGAGCAGTACTTC
CAISENREFPYEQYF
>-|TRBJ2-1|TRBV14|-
TGTGCCAGCAGCCAAAGGTACTCGAGCGCATCCTGGAATGAGCAGTTCTTC
CASSQRYSSASWNEQFF
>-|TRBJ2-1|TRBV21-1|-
TGTGCCAGCACTGAGGGGGCTCTGCGGTACAATGAGCAGTTCTTC
CASTEGALRYNEQFF
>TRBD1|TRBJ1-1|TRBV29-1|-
TGCAGCTTAAGACAGGGGGCTGAAGCTTTCTTT
CSLRQGAEAFF
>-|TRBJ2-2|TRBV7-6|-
TGTGCCAGCAGCTTAGTAGGGGCGGGACGGACCGGGGAGCTGTTTTTT
CASSLVGAGRTGELFF
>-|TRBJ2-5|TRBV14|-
TGTGCCAGCAGCCAATTTTTATCGGAGACCCAGTACTTC
CASSQFLSETQYF
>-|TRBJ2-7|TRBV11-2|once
TGTGCCAGCAGCTTCTTGACAGCTGGAGACGAGCAGTACTTC
CASSFLTAGDEQYF
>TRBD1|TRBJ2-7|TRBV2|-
TGTGCCAGCAGTGAAAGGGGGACAGGGGCCTACGAGCAGTACTTC
CASSERGTGAYEQYF
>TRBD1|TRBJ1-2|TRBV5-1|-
TGCGCCAGCAGCCCGGGACAGCCTAACTATGGCTACACCTTC
CASSPGQPNYGYTF
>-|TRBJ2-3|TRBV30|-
TGTGCCTGGAGTCAGTACGGGAGCACAGATACGCAGTATTTT
CAWSQYGSTDTQYF
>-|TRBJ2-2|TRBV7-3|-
TGTGCCAGCAGCTTAGGACAGCGAACCGGGGAGCTGTTTTTT
CASSLGQRTGELFF
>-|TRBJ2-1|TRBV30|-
TGTGCCTGGACGCTTAGGGGGGGGCCGGTGCCCAATGAGCAGTTCTTC
CAWTLRGGPVPNEQFF
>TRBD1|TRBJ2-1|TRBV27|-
TGTGCCAGCAGTTTCGCCAGGGGGTGGGAGCAGTTCTTC
CASSFARGWEQFF
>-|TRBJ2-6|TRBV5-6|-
TGTGCCAGCAGCTTGGGCGACGCAAGCTCTGGGGCCAACGTCCTGACTTTC
CASSLGDASSGANVLTF
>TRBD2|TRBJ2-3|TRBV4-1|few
TGCGCCAGCAGCCCCGGCGGCGGGGGATTCACAGATACGCAGTATTTT
CASSPGGGGFTDTQYF
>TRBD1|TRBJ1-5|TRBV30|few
TGTGCCTGGAGTGAACAGGGGGACAATCAGCCCCAGCATTTT
CAWSEQGDNQPQHF
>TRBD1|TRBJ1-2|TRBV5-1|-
TGCGCCAGCAGCTTTGGCACAGGGGGCTACTATGGCTACACCTTC
CASSFGTGGYYGYTF
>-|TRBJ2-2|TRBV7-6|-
TGTGCCAGCAGCTTAGTGGGGAACACCGGGGAGCTGTTTTTT
CASSLVGNTGELFF
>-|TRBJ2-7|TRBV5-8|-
TGTGCCAGCAGCTTGGATGTCTCCTACGAGCAGTACTTC
CASSLDVSYEQYF
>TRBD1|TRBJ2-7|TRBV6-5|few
TGTGCCAGCAGGTCCGACAGGGGGAACGAGCAGTACTTC
CASRSDRGNEQYF
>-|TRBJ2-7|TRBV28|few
TGTGCCAGCAGAACAGGCCTATACGAGCAGTACTTC
CASRTGLYEQYF
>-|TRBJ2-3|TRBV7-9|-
TGTGCCAGCAGCCCGGGGGGCACAGATACGCAGTATTTT
CASSPGGTDTQYF
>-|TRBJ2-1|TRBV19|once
TGTGCCAGTGGAGCATACTCAGGCTACAATGAGCAGTTCTTC
CASGAYSGYNEQFF
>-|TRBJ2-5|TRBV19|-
TGTGCCACCTCCCGGGAGACCGTCGGAGTAGAGACCCAGTACTTC
CATSRETVGVETQYF
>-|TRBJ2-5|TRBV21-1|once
TGTGCCAGCAGCTTAATAGGTGGGGTGGGGACCCAGTACTTC
CASSLIGGVGTQYF
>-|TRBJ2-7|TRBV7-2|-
TGTGCCAGCAGCTTATCAGGGTACCACGAGCAGTACTTC
CASSLSGYHEQYF
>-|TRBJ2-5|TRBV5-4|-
TGTGCCAGCAGCTCTGTGGGGGCGGGAGAGACCCAGTACTTC
CASSSVGAGETQYF
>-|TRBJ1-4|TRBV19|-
TGTGCCAGTAGTATAGACAGATCAACTAATGAAAAACTGTTTTTT
CASSIDRSTNEKLFF
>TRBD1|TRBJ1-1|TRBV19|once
TGTGCCAGTAGTACCGACAGGGCGGGTGAAGCTTTCTTT
CASSTDRAGEAFF
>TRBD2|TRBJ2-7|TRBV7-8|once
TGTGCCAGCAGTCTGGCGGGAGCGTCCGAGCAGTACTTC
CASSLAGASEQYF
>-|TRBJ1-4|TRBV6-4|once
TGTGCCAGCAGTCAAAGCCCCAATGAAAAACTGTTTTTT
CASSQSPNEKLFF
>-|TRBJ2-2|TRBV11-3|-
TGTGCCAGCAGCCAAACTTGGGGGGGCCGAGGTTTCGGGGAGCTGTTTTTT
CASSQTWGGRGFGELFF
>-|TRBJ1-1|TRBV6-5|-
TGTGCCAGCAGTATTACAGATAACCTCTCCGAAGCTTTCTTT
CASSITDNLSEAFF
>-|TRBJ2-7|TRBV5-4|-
TGTGCCAGCAGCTTTAGCGGAAACTACGAGCAGTACTTC
CASSFSGNYEQYF
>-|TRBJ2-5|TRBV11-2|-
TGTGCCAGCAGCTTAGCCGCTGTCCAAGAGACCCAGTACTTC
CASSLAAVQETQYF
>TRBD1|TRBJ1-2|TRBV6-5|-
TGTGCCAGCAGTTACGGAGGGGTAGGGGGCCGTGGCTACACCTTC
CASSYGGVGGRGYTF
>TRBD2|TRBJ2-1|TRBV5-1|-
TGCGCCAGCAGCTTGAGCAGTCTAGCGGAATACAATGAGCAGTTCTTC
CASSLSSLAEYNEQFF
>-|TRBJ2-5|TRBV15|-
TGTGCCACCCGCACGACCGAGTCGGGGGCCCAGTACTTC
CATRTTESGAQYF
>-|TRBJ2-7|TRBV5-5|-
TGTGCCAGCAGCTTTGATTTAGGGGGTGGATACGAGCAGTACTTC
CASSFDLGGGYEQYF
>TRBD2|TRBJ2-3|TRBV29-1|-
TGCAGCGTGGCTAGCGGATCGACAGATACGCAGTATTTT
CSVASGSTDTQYF
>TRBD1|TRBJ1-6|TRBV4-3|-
TGCGCCAGCAGCCAAGACGCGGGACAGCATAATTCACCCCTCCACTTT
CASSQDAGQHNSPLHF
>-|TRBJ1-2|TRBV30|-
TGTGCCTGGAGTGTACCGTGGAGGGAGGGAGACTATGGCTACACCTTC
CAWSVPWREGDYGYTF
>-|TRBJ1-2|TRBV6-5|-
TGTGCCAGCAGTCTCGGGCCCTCAAAGGGCGGCTACACCTTC
CASSLGPSKGGYTF
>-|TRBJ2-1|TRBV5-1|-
TGCGCCAGCAGCGGGGGGATCTACAATGAGCAGTTCTTC
CASSGGIYNEQFF
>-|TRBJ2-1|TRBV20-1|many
TGCAGTGCGGGAGTCTACAATGAGCAGTTCTTC
CSAGVYNEQFF
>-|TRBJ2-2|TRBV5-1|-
TGCGCCAGCAGCTTGCAGGGTTCAGGCGGGGAGCTGTTTTTT
CASSLQGSGGELFF